Listed below are T cell receptor beta chains from one sample, sequenced in a study of cytomegalovirus exposure and HLA in healthy donors. The data were produced by immunoSEQ multiplex PCR, yet TCRdb's version contains in-frame clones alone and is incomplete. This table has about 130,000 clones, around 73% appearing once. Sequencing input: PBMCs. The receptors here all came from a female donor in good health and CMV-seronegative. CDR3s include the opening cysteine and the closing phenylalanine or tryptophan. D genes are given only for firm matches. Where a row states a size, it is once, few, many or the class of an expanded clone; other rows omit it.

clone_size: .; cdr3_length: 17; j_call: TRBJ2-1; v_call: TRBV28; d_call: TRBD2; cdr3_nt: TGTGCCAGCAGTTTACCCCTCCTAGCGGGGGGCTCCAATGAGCAGTTCTTC; cdr3_aa: CASSLPLLAGGSNEQFF
clone_size: few; cdr3_length: 15; j_call: TRBJ2-1; v_call: TRBV6-1; d_call: TRBD2; cdr3_nt: TGTGCCAGCAGAGTACTAGCGGGATCTTACAATGAGCAGTTCTTC; cdr3_aa: CASRVLAGSYNEQFF
clone_size: few; cdr3_length: 15; j_call: TRBJ2-5; v_call: TRBV7-2; d_call: TRBD2; cdr3_nt: TGTGCCAGCAGCTCAAGGACTAGCCCGGAGGAGACCCAGTACTTC; cdr3_aa: CASSSRTSPEETQYF
clone_size: .; cdr3_length: 17; j_call: TRBJ2-1; v_call: TRBV7-3; d_call: TRBD2; cdr3_nt: TGTGCCAGCAGCTTATTAGGCGGGAGGGAATCCTACAATGAGCAGTTCTTC; cdr3_aa: CASSLLGGRESYNEQFF
clone_size: .; cdr3_length: 11; j_call: TRBJ2-5; v_call: TRBV20-1; d_call: .; cdr3_nt: TGCAGTCCGGGTCTGGGAGAGACCCAGTACTTC; cdr3_aa: CSPGLGETQYF
clone_size: .; cdr3_length: 16; j_call: TRBJ2-6; v_call: TRBV9; d_call: TRBD1; cdr3_nt: TGTGCCAGCAGCGGCCGGACAGGTGCTGGGGCCAACGTCCTGACTTTC; cdr3_aa: CASSGRTGAGANVLTF
clone_size: .; cdr3_length: 13; j_call: TRBJ1-3; v_call: TRBV11-2; d_call: .; cdr3_nt: TGTGCCAGCAGCGTAAACAGTGGAAACACCATATATTTT; cdr3_aa: CASSVNSGNTIYF
clone_size: few; cdr3_length: 16; j_call: TRBJ1-5; v_call: TRBV6-6; d_call: TRBD1; cdr3_nt: TGTGCCAGCAGTCGGACAGGCTTAACGTCTAATCAGCCCCAGCATTTT; cdr3_aa: CASSRTGLTSNQPQHF
clone_size: .; cdr3_length: 14; j_call: TRBJ1-2; v_call: TRBV5-1; d_call: .; cdr3_nt: TGCGCCAGCAGCTTGACTGCATCTAACTATGGCTACACCTTC; cdr3_aa: CASSLTASNYGYTF
clone_size: .; cdr3_length: 16; j_call: TRBJ1-2; v_call: TRBV7-2; d_call: TRBD1; cdr3_nt: TGTGCCAGCAGCTTAGCGCGGGACAGGGGGGGCTATGGCTACACCTTC; cdr3_aa: CASSLARDRGGYGYTF
clone_size: .; cdr3_length: 16; j_call: TRBJ1-3; v_call: TRBV11-1; d_call: .; cdr3_nt: TGTGCCAGCAGCTTCTTCTCGGGATCGCCGGGAAACACCATATATTTT; cdr3_aa: CASSFFSGSPGNTIYF
clone_size: .; cdr3_length: 18; j_call: TRBJ1-1; v_call: TRBV7-8; d_call: TRBD1; cdr3_nt: TGTGCCAGCAGCTCCCTCCCTGGGACAGGGGCTAGGAACACTGAAGCTTTCTTT; cdr3_aa: CASSSLPGTGARNTEAFF
clone_size: .; cdr3_length: 17; j_call: TRBJ2-7; v_call: TRBV15; d_call: TRBD1; cdr3_nt: TGTGCCACCAGCAGAGCCCCGGGACAGGGAAACTCCTACGAGCAGTACTTC; cdr3_aa: CATSRAPGQGNSYEQYF
clone_size: .; cdr3_length: 14; j_call: TRBJ2-7; v_call: TRBV19; d_call: .; cdr3_nt: TGTGCCAGTAGCACAGGGCTCCCCTCCTACGAGCAGTACTTC; cdr3_aa: CASSTGLPSYEQYF
clone_size: .; cdr3_length: 12; j_call: TRBJ1-2; v_call: TRBV4-3; d_call: .; cdr3_nt: TGCGCCAGCAGCCACAGTACAGGTGAAAACACCTTC; cdr3_aa: CASSHSTGENTF
clone_size: .; cdr3_length: 11; j_call: TRBJ2-7; v_call: TRBV2; d_call: .; cdr3_nt: TGTGCCAGCAGCGCGACAAGCGAGCAGTACTTC; cdr3_aa: CASSATSEQYF
clone_size: .; cdr3_length: 14; j_call: TRBJ1-6; v_call: TRBV30; d_call: .; cdr3_nt: TGTGCCTGGAGTGTACTGAGAGATAATTCACCCCTCCACTTT; cdr3_aa: CAWSVLRDNSPLHF
clone_size: few; cdr3_length: 15; j_call: TRBJ1-1; v_call: TRBV30; d_call: .; cdr3_nt: TGTGCCGGGAGTGACTTGGGGGGGCGGGTCACTGAAGCTTTCTTT; cdr3_aa: CAGSDLGGRVTEAFF
clone_size: .; cdr3_length: 13; j_call: TRBJ1-2; v_call: TRBV27; d_call: TRBD1; cdr3_nt: TGTGCCAGCAGTTTTTTAGGGGGCGGGGGCTACACCTTC; cdr3_aa: CASSFLGGGGYTF
clone_size: .; cdr3_length: 14; j_call: TRBJ1-4; v_call: TRBV30; d_call: .; cdr3_nt: TGTGCCTGGAGTGTATCAGGGAGGCAAGAAAAACTGTTTTTT; cdr3_aa: CAWSVSGRQEKLFF
clone_size: .; cdr3_length: 14; j_call: TRBJ1-1; v_call: TRBV9; d_call: .; cdr3_nt: TGTGCCAGCAGCATGACAGTGACGAACACTGAAGCTTTCTTT; cdr3_aa: CASSMTVTNTEAFF
clone_size: .; cdr3_length: 14; j_call: TRBJ2-7; v_call: TRBV4-3; d_call: .; cdr3_nt: TGCGCCAGCAGCCAAGACAACTTCTCCTACGAGCAGTACTTC; cdr3_aa: CASSQDNFSYEQYF
clone_size: .; cdr3_length: 15; j_call: TRBJ2-7; v_call: TRBV2; d_call: TRBD1; cdr3_nt: TGTGCCAGCAGCATGACAGGGGGAGGGTCCTACGAGCAGTACTTC; cdr3_aa: CASSMTGGGSYEQYF
clone_size: .; cdr3_length: 17; j_call: TRBJ2-7; v_call: TRBV30; d_call: TRBD2; cdr3_nt: TGTGCCTGGAGTGTGGGAGGTAGCGGGAGGCTATCCTACGAGCAGTACTTC; cdr3_aa: CAWSVGGSGRLSYEQYF
clone_size: .; cdr3_length: 14; j_call: TRBJ2-2; v_call: TRBV30; d_call: TRBD2; cdr3_nt: TGTGCCTGGAACGGACTAGCGGAGACCGGGGAGCTGTTTTTT; cdr3_aa: CAWNGLAETGELFF
clone_size: .; cdr3_length: 14; j_call: TRBJ2-7; v_call: TRBV5-5; d_call: .; cdr3_nt: TGTGCCAGCAGCTTGGCGCTAGATGTCTACGAGCAGTACTTC; cdr3_aa: CASSLALDVYEQYF
clone_size: .; cdr3_length: 13; j_call: TRBJ1-1; v_call: TRBV27; d_call: .; cdr3_nt: TGTGCCAGCAGTTCGGAACAGGGCACTGAAGCTTTCTTT; cdr3_aa: CASSSEQGTEAFF
clone_size: .; cdr3_length: 15; j_call: TRBJ2-7; v_call: TRBV7-6; d_call: TRBD2; cdr3_nt: TGTGCCAGCAGCCTCACGCCGGGGACTAGCAACGAGCAGTACTTC; cdr3_aa: CASSLTPGTSNEQYF
clone_size: .; cdr3_length: 15; j_call: TRBJ1-2; v_call: TRBV5-4; d_call: TRBD1; cdr3_nt: TGTGCCAGCAGCCCCACCGGGACAGTTAACTATGGCTACACCTTC; cdr3_aa: CASSPTGTVNYGYTF
clone_size: .; cdr3_length: 15; j_call: TRBJ2-1; v_call: TRBV28; d_call: TRBD2; cdr3_nt: TGTGCCAGCAGTTTATCGGGCGGGAGGGCAAATGAGCAGTTCTTC; cdr3_aa: CASSLSGGRANEQFF
clone_size: .; cdr3_length: 14; j_call: TRBJ2-7; v_call: TRBV9; d_call: .; cdr3_nt: TGTGCCAGCAGCGTAGATCCTACCTCCTACGAGCAGTACTTC; cdr3_aa: CASSVDPTSYEQYF
clone_size: .; cdr3_length: 14; j_call: TRBJ2-7; v_call: TRBV28; d_call: TRBD2; cdr3_nt: TGTGCCAGCAGGACTAGCGGGAGGCCCTACGAGCAGTACTTC; cdr3_aa: CASRTSGRPYEQYF
clone_size: .; cdr3_length: 12; j_call: TRBJ2-1; v_call: TRBV28; d_call: .; cdr3_nt: TGTGCCAGCAGTTTAGTAGGGAGTGAGCAGTTCTTC; cdr3_aa: CASSLVGSEQFF
clone_size: .; cdr3_length: 18; j_call: TRBJ1-3; v_call: TRBV7-8; d_call: .; cdr3_nt: TGTGCCAGCAGCTTAAGGTCGGGGGGATGGAGCTCTGGAAACACCATATATTTT; cdr3_aa: CASSLRSGGWSSGNTIYF
clone_size: .; cdr3_length: 14; j_call: TRBJ2-5; v_call: TRBV28; d_call: .; cdr3_nt: TGTGCCAGCTTAGGGGCAGGGGCGGGAGAGACCCAGTACTTC; cdr3_aa: CASLGAGAGETQYF
clone_size: .; cdr3_length: 14; j_call: TRBJ2-5; v_call: TRBV7-9; d_call: TRBD2; cdr3_nt: TGTGCCAGCAGCCCAGGACTAGCGGAAGAGACCCAGTACTTC; cdr3_aa: CASSPGLAEETQYF
clone_size: .; cdr3_length: 17; j_call: TRBJ2-1; v_call: TRBV7-2; d_call: .; cdr3_nt: TGTGCCAGCAGCTTAGCGCGGGGCAGGGGGACCTACAATGAGCAGTTCTTC; cdr3_aa: CASSLARGRGTYNEQFF